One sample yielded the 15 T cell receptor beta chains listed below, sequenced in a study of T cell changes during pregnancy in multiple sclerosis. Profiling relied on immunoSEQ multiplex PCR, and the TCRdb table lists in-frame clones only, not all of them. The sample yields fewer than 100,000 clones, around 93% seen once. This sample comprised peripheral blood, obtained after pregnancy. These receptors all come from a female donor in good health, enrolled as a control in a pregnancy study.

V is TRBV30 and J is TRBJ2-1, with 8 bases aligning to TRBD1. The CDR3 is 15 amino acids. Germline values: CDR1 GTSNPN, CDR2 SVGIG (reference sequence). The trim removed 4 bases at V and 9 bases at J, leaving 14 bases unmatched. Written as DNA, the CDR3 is TGTGCCTGGAACCCAACAGGGGGGCTCTCAACTGAGCAGTTCTTC. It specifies CAWNPTGGLSTEQFF.

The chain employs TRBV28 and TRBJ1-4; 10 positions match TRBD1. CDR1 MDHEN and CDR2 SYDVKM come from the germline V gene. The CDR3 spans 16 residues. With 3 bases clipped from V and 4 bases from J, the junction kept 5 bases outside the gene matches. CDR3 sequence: CASSFGTGAGNEKLFF. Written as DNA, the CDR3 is TGTGCCAGCAGTTTCGGGACAGGGGCCGGTAATGAAAAACTGTTTTTT.

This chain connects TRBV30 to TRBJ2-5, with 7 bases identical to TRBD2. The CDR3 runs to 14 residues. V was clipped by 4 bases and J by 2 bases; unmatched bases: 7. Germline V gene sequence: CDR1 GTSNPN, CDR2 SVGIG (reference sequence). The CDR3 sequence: CAWTLWGGQETQYF. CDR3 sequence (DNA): TGTGCCTGGACGTTGTGGGGGGGGCAAGAGACCCAGTACTTC.

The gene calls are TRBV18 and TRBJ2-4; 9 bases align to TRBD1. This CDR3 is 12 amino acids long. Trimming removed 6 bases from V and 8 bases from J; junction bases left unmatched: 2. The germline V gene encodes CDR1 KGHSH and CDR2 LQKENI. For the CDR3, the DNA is TGTGCCAGCTCTCGGGACAGGGACATTCAGTACTTC. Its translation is CASSRDRDIQYF.

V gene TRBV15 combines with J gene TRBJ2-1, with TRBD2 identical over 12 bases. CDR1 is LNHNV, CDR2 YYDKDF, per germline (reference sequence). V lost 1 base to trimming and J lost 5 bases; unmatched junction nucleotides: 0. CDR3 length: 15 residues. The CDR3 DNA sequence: TGTGCCACCAGCAGAGGACTAGCGGGGGACAATGAGCAGTTCTTC. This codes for CATSRGLAGDNEQFF. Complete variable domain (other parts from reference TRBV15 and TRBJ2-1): DAMVIQNPRYQVTQFGKPVTLSCSQTLNHNVMYWYQQKSSQAPKLLFHYYDKDFNNEADTPDNFQSRRPNTSFCFLDIRSPGLGDTAMYLCATSRGLAGDNEQFFGPGTRLTVL.

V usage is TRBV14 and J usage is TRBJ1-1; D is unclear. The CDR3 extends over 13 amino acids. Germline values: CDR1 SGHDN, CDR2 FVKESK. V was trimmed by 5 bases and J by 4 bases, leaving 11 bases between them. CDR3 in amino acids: CASSKSVGTEAFF. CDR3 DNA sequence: TGTGCCAGCAGCAAGAGCGTTGGCACTGAAGCTTTCTTT.

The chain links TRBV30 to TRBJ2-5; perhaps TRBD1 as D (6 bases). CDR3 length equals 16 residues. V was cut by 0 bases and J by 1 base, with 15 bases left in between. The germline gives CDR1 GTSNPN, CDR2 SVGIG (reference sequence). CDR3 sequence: CAWSVLAGASQETQYF. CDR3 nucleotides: TGTGCCTGGAGTGTATTGGCAGGGGCTTCCCAAGAGACCCAGTACTTC. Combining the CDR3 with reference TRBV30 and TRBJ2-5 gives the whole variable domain SQTIHQWPATLVQPVGSPLSLECTVEGTSNPNLYWYRQAAGRGLQLLFYSVGIGQISSEVPQNLSASRPQDRQFILSSKKLLLSDSGFYLCAWSVLAGASQETQYFGPGTRLLVL.

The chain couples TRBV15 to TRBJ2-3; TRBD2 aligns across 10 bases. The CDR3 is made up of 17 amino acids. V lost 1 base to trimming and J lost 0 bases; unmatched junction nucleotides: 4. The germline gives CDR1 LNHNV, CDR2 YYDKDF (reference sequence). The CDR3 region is CATSRGLAGGSTDTQYF. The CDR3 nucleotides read TGTGCCACCAGCAGAGGGTTAGCGGGGGGTAGCACAGATACGCAGTATTTT. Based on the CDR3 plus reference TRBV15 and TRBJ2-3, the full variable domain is DAMVIQNPRYQVTQFGKPVTLSCSQTLNHNVMYWYQQKSSQAPKLLFHYYDKDFNNEADTPDNFQSRRPNTSFCFLDIRSPGLGDTAMYLCATSRGLAGGSTDTQYFGPGTRLTVL.

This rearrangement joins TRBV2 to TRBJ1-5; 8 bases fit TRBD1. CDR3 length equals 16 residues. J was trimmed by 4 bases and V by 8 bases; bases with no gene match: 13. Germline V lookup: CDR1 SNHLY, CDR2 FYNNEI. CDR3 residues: CASGPPGTGGNQPQHF. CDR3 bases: TGTGCCAGCGGGCCCCCCGGCACAGGGGGAAATCAGCCCCAGCATTTT.

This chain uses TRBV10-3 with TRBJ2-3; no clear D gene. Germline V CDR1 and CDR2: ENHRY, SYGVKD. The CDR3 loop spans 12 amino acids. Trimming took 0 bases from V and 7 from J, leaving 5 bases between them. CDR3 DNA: TGTGCCATCAGTGAGTCGTCTAATACGCAGTATTTT. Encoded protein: CAISESSNTQYF.

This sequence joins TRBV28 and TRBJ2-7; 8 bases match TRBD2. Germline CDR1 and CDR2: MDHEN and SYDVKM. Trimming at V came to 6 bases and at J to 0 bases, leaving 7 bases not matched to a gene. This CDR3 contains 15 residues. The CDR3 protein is CASSLSGESSYEQYF. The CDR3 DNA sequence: TGTGCCAGCAGCCTTAGCGGGGAAAGCTCCTACGAGCAGTACTTC.

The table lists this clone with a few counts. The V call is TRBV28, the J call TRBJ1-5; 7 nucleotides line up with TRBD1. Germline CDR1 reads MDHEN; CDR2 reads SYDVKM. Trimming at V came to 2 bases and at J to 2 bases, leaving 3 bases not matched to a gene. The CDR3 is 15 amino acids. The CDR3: CASSLGGGGNQPQHF. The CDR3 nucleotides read TGTGCCAGCAGTTTAGGAGGGGGCGGCAATCAGCCCCAGCATTTT.

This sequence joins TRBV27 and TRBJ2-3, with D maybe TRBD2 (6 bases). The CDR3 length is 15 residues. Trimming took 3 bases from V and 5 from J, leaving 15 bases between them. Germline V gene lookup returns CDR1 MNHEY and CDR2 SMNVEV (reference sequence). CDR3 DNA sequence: TGTGCCAGCAGTTTCTTGGGACTCCCTTTAGATACGCAGTATTTT. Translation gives CASSFLGLPLDTQYF.

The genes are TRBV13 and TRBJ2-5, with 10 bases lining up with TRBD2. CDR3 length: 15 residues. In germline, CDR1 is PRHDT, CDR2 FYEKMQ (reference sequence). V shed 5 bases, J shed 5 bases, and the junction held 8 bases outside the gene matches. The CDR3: CASSQLGTSEETQYF. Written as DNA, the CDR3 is TGTGCCAGCAGCCAACTCGGGACTAGCGAGGAGACCCAGTACTTC.

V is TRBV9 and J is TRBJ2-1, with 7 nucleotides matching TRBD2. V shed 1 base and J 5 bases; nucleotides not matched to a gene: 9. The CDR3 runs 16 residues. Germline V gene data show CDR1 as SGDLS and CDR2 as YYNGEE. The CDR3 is CASSVYAREANNEQFF. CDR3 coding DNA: TGTGCCAGCAGCGTATACGCCCGGGAGGCCAACAATGAGCAGTTCTTC.